A selection of T cell receptor beta chains follows, all from one sample in a study of T-cell reconstitution after alpha-beta-depleted transplantation in children. TCRdb fed the PCR reads into MiXCR, producing one record per CDR3 protein. The sample yields under 750,000 distinct CDR3 sequences, under 25% seen once. The source material was PBMCs, mostly from graft donor cells, sampled 360 days after TCRalphabeta/CD19-depleted stem cell transplant. The receptor source for this set is a boy younger than two who had a stem cell transplant for acute myeloid leukemia, so the T cells may come from the graft donor. Each CDR3 is given with its conserved first and last residue. A D gene is named only where the DNA matches it firmly. Not all rows give a size; the values are once, few, many and, for expanded clones, a class.

d_call	clone_size	v_call	j_call	cdr3_nt	cdr3_aa
NA	many	TRBV29-1	TRBJ2-3	TGCAGCGTTGAGACCACTACAGATACGCAGTATTTT	CSVETTTDTQYF
NA	NA	TRBV25-1	TRBJ2-5	TGTGCCAGCAGTGAGAAAAGGGGTGGGGAGACCCAGTACTTC	CASSEKRGGETQYF
NA	many	TRBV11-1	TRBJ2-6	TGTGCCAGCAGTTCCTTGGGCGGGGCCTACTCTGGGGCCAACGTCCTGACTTTC	CASSSLGGAYSGANVLTF
NA	many	TRBV15	TRBJ2-3	TGTGCCACCAGGTCCCCGAGGGTGCGCACAGATACGCAGTATTTT	CATRSPRVRTDTQYF
NA	NA	TRBV2	TRBJ2-7	TGTGCCAGCAGTGGTGTCAGGGCCGTCTACGAGCAGTACTTC	CASSGVRAVYEQYF
NA	few	TRBV12-3/TRBV12-4	TRBJ2-1	TGTGCCAGCAGTTTGAGTATATTTTACAATGAGCAGTTCTTC	CASSLSIFYNEQFF
NA	many	TRBV14	TRBJ2-7	TGTGCCAGCAGCCAAGCTCCGGGTTACGAGCAGTACTTC	CASSQAPGYEQYF
NA	many	TRBV24-1	TRBJ2-5	TGTGCCACCAGTGATTCCGGCCAAGAGACCCAGTACTTC	CATSDSGQETQYF
NA	many	TRBV6-5	TRBJ1-1	TGTGCCAGCGCTGCTAGGGGGGGGCAGCGGACTGAAGCTTTCTTT	CASAARGGQRTEAFF
NA	NA	TRBV6-1	TRBJ2-1	TGTGCCAGCAGTGACTTCCCAAGAACCTTCTACAATGAGCAGTTCTTC	CASSDFPRTFYNEQFF
TRBD1	NA	TRBV12-3/TRBV12-4	TRBJ1-1	TGTGCCAGCAGTTTAAGGAGGGGGCGGTGGACTGAAGCTTTCTTT	CASSLRRGRWTEAFF
NA	NA	TRBV5-1	TRBJ2-5	TGCGCCAGCAGCCCTGGACAGACTCTCCAAGAGACCCAGTACTTC	CASSPGQTLQETQYF
NA	few	TRBV4-3	TRBJ2-1	TGCGCCAGCAGCCAAGACCTTTACTCGGAGCAGTTCTTC	CASSQDLYSEQFF
NA	few	TRBV5-1	TRBJ1-2	TGCGCCAGCAGCAATGATCTGACACAAACCTTCTATGGCTACACCTTC	CASSNDLTQTFYGYTF
NA	many	TRBV20-1	TRBJ2-3	TGCAGTGTAAGGGGGGAGCCCTCGGGAGATACGCAGTATTTT	CSVRGEPSGDTQYF
NA	many	TRBV5-1	TRBJ1-6	TGCGCCAGCTGTACCTCAGGGTTTCGGGATTCACCCCTCCACTTT	CASCTSGFRDSPLHF
NA	NA	TRBV4-3	TRBJ2-1	TGCGCCAGCAGCCAAGAGGCCGGTGGAGGGTGGAAGTGGAATGAGCAGTTCTTC	CASSQEAGGGWKWNEQFF
NA	many	TRBV20-1	TRBJ2-3	TGCAGTGCTAGAGATTGGGGTATTGATACGCAGTATTTT	CSARDWGIDTQYF
TRBD2	many	TRBV12-3/TRBV12-4	TRBJ2-1	TGTGCCAGCAGTTTACAGCGGGGCTACAATGAGCAGTTCTTC	CASSLQRGYNEQFF
NA	NA	TRBV20-1	TRBJ2-7	TGCAGTGCTGTGGGGAATACGGGGCACGAGCAGTACTTC	CSAVGNTGHEQYF
TRBD1	NA	TRBV15	TRBJ2-7	TGTGCCACCAGCAGGTACCAAACCGGGACAGAGTCCTACGAGCAGTACTTC	CATSRYQTGTESYEQYF
NA	many	TRBV5-1	TRBJ1-1	TGCGCCAGCAGCTTGAGAGGGTCGGCCACTGAAGCTTTCTTT	CASSLRGSATEAFF
TRBD2	few	TRBV9	TRBJ2-1	TGTGCCAGCAGCGTAGACGGCGGGGGGCCCTACAATGAGCAGTTCTTC	CASSVDGGGPYNEQFF
TRBD1	NA	TRBV7-2	TRBJ2-3	TGTGCCAGCAGCTCCGGGACAGGGGGGAATACGCAGTATTTT	CASSSGTGGNTQYF
NA	few	TRBV21-1	TRBJ2-1	TGTGCCAGCAGCAAAGTAGAGGCAGGGAGAGGGTACAATGAGCAGTTCTTC	CASSKVEAGRGYNEQFF
NA	NA	TRBV20-1	TRBJ2-1	TGCAGTGCTCCCGTCAGCTACAATGAGCAGTTCTTC	CSAPVSYNEQFF
TRBD2	many	TRBV12-3/TRBV12-4	TRBJ2-1	TGTGCCAGCAGTTTGGCAGCGCTAGCGGGGGGGCATCATGAGCAGTTCTTC	CASSLAALAGGHHEQFF
TRBD2	many	TRBV28	TRBJ2-1	TGTGCCAGCAGCCCAGCGGGGGGACCTTACAATGAGCAGTTCTTC	CASSPAGGPYNEQFF
NA	many	TRBV5-6	TRBJ2-5	TGTGCCAGCAGCTCCGTGGGGGAAGAGACCCAGTACTTC	CASSSVGEETQYF
NA	NA	TRBV20-1	TRBJ2-7	TGCAGTGTGGCCACAGGGGCTAGCGGAGGCTACGAGCAGTACTTC	CSVATGASGGYEQYF
NA	few	TRBV12-3/TRBV12-4	TRBJ1-1	TGTGCCAGCAGTGCTCAGGGGCAGGGCACTGAAGCTTTCTTT	CASSAQGQGTEAFF
NA	few	TRBV6-6	TRBJ2-5	TGTGCCAGCACCCTCCCCGGCCAAGAGACCCAGTACTTC	CASTLPGQETQYF
TRBD1	NA	TRBV10-3	TRBJ1-2	TGTGCCATCAGCCGACAGGGGCGGCTAGGAGGGCCTTATGGCTACACCTTC	CAISRQGRLGGPYGYTF
NA	few	TRBV7-9	TRBJ2-3	TGTGCCAGCAGCCGAACACCTACAGCGAGTAGGTCAGATACGCAGTATTTT	CASSRTPTASRSDTQYF
NA	many	TRBV20-1	TRBJ1-1	TGCAGTGCTAGTTCAGGGATTAAGGACACTGAAGCTTTCTTT	CSASSGIKDTEAFF
NA	many	TRBV25-1	TRBJ2-1	TGTGCCAGCAGGGAGTACAGGGAAGACAATGAGCAGTTCTTC	CASREYREDNEQFF
NA	NA	TRBV27	TRBJ2-5	TGTGCCAGCAGTGTGGGACTGAGGCAGACCCAGTACTTC	CASSVGLRQTQYF
NA	NA	TRBV6-5	TRBJ2-1	TGTGCCAGCAGTTCCGACCTAGGGTCGTACAATGAGCAGTTCTTC	CASSSDLGSYNEQFF
NA	few	TRBV12-3/TRBV12-4	TRBJ2-7	TGTGCCAGCAGTTTTTCGGGGCTCGAGCAGTACTTC	CASSFSGLEQYF
TRBD2	NA	TRBV5-1	TRBJ2-3	TGCGCCAGCAGCTTGGGGCCGCTAGCGGGGGCACCCACAGATACGCAGTATTTT	CASSLGPLAGAPTDTQYF
TRBD2	few	TRBV7-2	TRBJ2-2	TGTGCCAGCAGCTTATTAGCGGGGGCAGGGGAGCTGTTTTTT	CASSLLAGAGELFF
NA	NA	TRBV5-1	TRBJ2-3	TGCGCCAGCAGCGTTCCCACAGGGAAGGCGCAGTATTTT	CASSVPTGKAQYF
NA	NA	TRBV12-3/TRBV12-4	TRBJ1-2	TGTGCCAGCAGCCGGGACATGTGGGCCTATGGCTACACCTTC	CASSRDMWAYGYTF
TRBD1	NA	TRBV20-1	TRBJ1-2	TGCAGTGCGTGGACAGGGATGAATGGCTACACCTTC	CSAWTGMNGYTF